One T cell receptor (beta chain) is described in this entry. This entry is derived from a study of blood T cell repertoires in COVID-19. The wider study: Italy, Spain and the United States were the sources of the convalescent and acute COVID-19 samples. The cDNA or gDNA used as material had been derived from T cells, B-cell-depleted T cells, or PBMCs.

CDR3 length: 16 amino acids. Germline-derived CDR1 and CDR2 are SQVTM and ANQGSEA. J was trimmed by 1 base and V by 0 bases; bases with no gene match: 3. Patients at the Seattle site were enrolled during active infection and followed longitudinally. Per the original methods: By means of reference gene primer amplification, nucleated cell counts were estimated. The assay was immunoSEQ multiplex PCR, and TCRdb's table has in-frame clones only and misses some. That table furnishes V, J and clone size, whereas the DNA furnished D and trimming. The repertoire holds 250,000 to 400,000 clones, with 85% to 90% as singletons.

The clonotype originates from a woman aged 25 to 45 with COVID-19, enrolled during active disease. The genes are TRBV29-1 and TRBJ1-3; TRBD1 matches 10 bases. The sequencing sample was made of peripheral blood. CDR3 region: CSVEERQGASGNTIYF. CDR3 DNA sequence: TGCAGCGTTGAAGAACGACAGGGGGCTTCTGGAAACACCATATATTTT.